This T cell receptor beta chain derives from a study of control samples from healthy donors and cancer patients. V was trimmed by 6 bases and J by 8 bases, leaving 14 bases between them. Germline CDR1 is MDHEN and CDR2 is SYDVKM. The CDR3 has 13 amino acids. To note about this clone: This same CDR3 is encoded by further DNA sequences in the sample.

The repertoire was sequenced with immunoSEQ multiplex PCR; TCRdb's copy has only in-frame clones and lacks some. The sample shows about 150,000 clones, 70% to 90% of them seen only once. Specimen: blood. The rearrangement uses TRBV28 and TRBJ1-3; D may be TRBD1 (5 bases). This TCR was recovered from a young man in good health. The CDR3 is CASSKGSGHTIYF. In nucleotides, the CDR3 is TGTGCCAGCAGCAAGGGGAGCGGGCACACCATATATTTT. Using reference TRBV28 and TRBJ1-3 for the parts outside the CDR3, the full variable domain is DVKVTQSSRYLVKRTGEKVFLECVQDMDHENMFWYRQDPGLGLRLIYFSYDVKMKEKGDIPEGYSVSREKKERFSLILESASTNQTSMYLCASSKGSGHTIYFGEGSWLTVV.